This TCR beta chain was found in a study of blood T cell repertoires in COVID-19. Study-wide background: T cells, B-cell-depleted T cells, or PBMCs supplied cDNA or gDNA.

Adults between roughly 18 and 90 years of age took part from some 25 US areas. The study counted Cohort 3 donors as recovered given two negative PCRs, clearance, or symptom resolution. V lost 5 bases and J lost 4; bases outside the gene matches: 6. The CDR3 loop spans 15 amino acids. Germline CDR1 is LNHDA and CDR2 is SQIVND (reference sequence). How the authors handled the data: Reference gene primer amplification gave nucleated cell count estimates. TCRdb keeps only in-frame clones here, not all; method: immunoSEQ multiplex PCR. V and J calls and clone size follow that table, whereas D and trimming were derived from the DNA. The sample has around 300,000 clones, 86% seen once; the top ten hold approximately 2.5%.

The J gene is TRBJ1-5, the V gene TRBV19; 9 nucleotides line up with TRBD1. Input material: PBMCs or T cells enriched from blood (not recorded which). The source of this sequence is a woman younger than 30 who had recovered from COVID-19. The CDR3 spells CASSPQDRGNQPQHF. The CDR3 DNA is TGTGCCAGTAGTCCCCAAGACAGGGGGAATCAGCCCCAGCATTTT.